This T cell receptor (beta chain) derives from a study of CDR3 diversity in severe acne. This clonotype was observed a handful of times. TCRdb fed the PCR reads into MiXCR, producing one record per CDR3 protein. The top ten clones hold around 11% of a sample with roughly 100,000 distinct CDR3 sequences, about half of them seen once. Germline V gene data show CDR1 as SGHTA and CDR2 as FQGTGA. The CDR3 consists of 16 residues. V shed 5 bases and J 5 bases; nucleotides not matched to a gene: 6. Sequencing used blood. The chain recombines TRBV7-3 with TRBJ2-3; TRBD2 matches at 14 bases. The sequence derives from a male donor with acne. DNA for the CDR3: TGTGCCAGCAGCCTGAAGACTAGCGGGAGGGGAGATACGCAGTATTTT. It is translated as CASSLKTSGRGDTQYF.